Sequencing of this T cell receptor beta chain was carried out in a study of OX40 agonist ivuxolimab in advanced cancers. Study-wide context: Ivuxolimab, an antibody acting as an agonist of OX40 (CD134), was used to treat patients. The study's findings and limits: The CD4+ and CD8+ T cells in the blood had expanded clonally by week 6 at 0.1 to 3.0 mg/kg. There were also nonresponders showing low normalized T-cell clonal expansion.

Profiling relied on immunoSEQ multiplex PCR, and the TCRdb table lists in-frame clones only, not all of them. The sample contains about 76,000 clones, 80% to 90% of which appear only once. Note on this clone: Its cognate antigen is unknown.

Sequences were derived from CD4+ or CD8+ T cells sorted from blood, sampled in a trial of the OX40 agonist ivuxolimab. The TCR comes from an adult with an advanced solid tumor such as melanoma, head and neck, liver or kidney cancer.

The CDR3 nucleotides are TGCGCCAGCGGATGGGACAGCCGGTCCCCTGGGGCCAACGTCCTGACTTTC. Its translation is CASGWDSRSPGANVLTF. The V and J genes are TRBV4-1 and TRBJ2-6; 7 positions match TRBD1. CDR3 size: 17 residues. The germline gives CDR1 MGHRA, CDR2 YSYEKL. J gave up 2 bases and V 8 bases, and 12 bases lay outside the gene matches.